The 10 T cell receptor beta chains reported below all come from one sample, sequenced in a study of T cells in Graves' hyperthyroidism and ophthalmopathy. TCR beta CDR3 regions were amplified from RNA transcripts. The HTBI set primed first-round TCR CDR3 RT-PCR. TCRdb used MiXCR to reprocess the multiplex PCR reads, holding one entry per CDR3 protein. The sample holds 800,000 or so distinct CDR3 sequences, 38% seen once. Sample: blood. Every receptor here comes from a man aged 18-30 years with Graves' hyperthyroidism.

The V call is TRBV7-2, the J call TRBJ2-7; D is undetermined. The CDR3 sequence is 17 residues long. Germline CDR1 is SGHTA and CDR2 is FQGNSA. Trimming took off 7 bases at V and 0 bases at J, with 22 bases between the two ends. CDR3 sequence reads: CASIETSAAASSYEQYF. The CDR3, as DNA: TGTGCCAGCATCGAAACCTCCGCGGCGGCGAGCTCCTACGAGCAGTACTTC. The variable domain in full, with the rest retrieved from reference TRBV7-2 and TRBJ2-7, is GAGVSQSPSNKVTEKGKDVELRCDPISGHTALYWYRQSLGQGLEFLIYFQGNSAPDKSGLPSDRFSAERTGGSVSTLTIQRTQQEDSAVYLCASIETSAAASSYEQYFGPGTRLTVT.

The V gene is TRBV6-5, the J gene TRBJ1-4, with 10 bases fitting TRBD1. The CDR3 loop spans 14 amino acids. CDR1 and CDR2 (germline): MNHEY, SVGAGI. V dropped 6 bases and J dropped 7; count of bases not matched to a gene: 5. CDR3 DNA: TGTGCCAGCAGGGAGGACAGGGGGGGTGAAAAACTGTTTTTT. Translated, it gives CASREDRGGEKLFF.

V and J are TRBV6-2 or TRBV6-3 and TRBJ1-5, with D possibly TRBD1 on 5 matching bases. This CDR3 contains 16 residues. Trimming took off 2 bases at V and 1 base at J, with 12 bases between the two ends. In germline, CDR1 is MNHEY, CDR2 SVGEGT. CDR3 bases: TGTGCCAGCAGTTACGGACGTAGGGGAAGCAATCAGCCCCAGCATTTT. As protein: CASSYGRRGSNQPQHF.

This clonotype was seen more than once but under ten times. V and J are TRBV9 and TRBJ2-2, with D perhaps given as TRBD1 or TRBD2 (5 bases each). V lost 0 bases, J lost 6 bases, and 15 bases lay in between. CDR1 and CDR2 from the germline V gene are SGDLS and YYNGEE. The CDR3 is 16 residues long. CDR3: CASSVATGLGAGELFF. The CDR3 nucleotides read TGTGCCAGCAGCGTAGCTACGGGGCTTGGGGCCGGGGAGCTGTTTTTT.

This clonotype was recorded many times. V usage is TRBV7-2 and J usage is TRBJ2-6; D unresolved. This CDR3 region has 17 residues. V shed 1 base and J shed 0 bases, with 10 bases lying between them. The V gene's germline CDR1 is SGHTA and CDR2 FQGNSA. The chain's CDR3 is CASSLGLTDSGANVLTF. CDR3 DNA sequence: TGTGCCAGCAGCTTAGGACTGACCGACTCTGGGGCCAACGTCCTGACTTTC. Complete variable domain (other parts from reference TRBV7-2 and TRBJ2-6): GAGVSQSPSNKVTEKGKDVELRCDPISGHTALYWYRQSLGQGLEFLIYFQGNSAPDKSGLPSDRFSAERTGGSVSTLTIQRTQQEDSAVYLCASSLGLTDSGANVLTFGAGSRLTVL.

Ten or more counts support this clonotype. The chain links TRBV9 to TRBJ1-2; weak D call: TRBD1 (5 bases). This CDR3 is 13 amino acids long. In germline, CDR1 is SGDLS, CDR2 YYNGEE. V lost 0 bases to trimming and J lost 8 bases, with 11 bases between them. DNA of the CDR3: TGTGCCAGCAGCGTAGTCCCAGGGCAGGGCTACACCTTC. Amino acids: CASSVVPGQGYTF.

The rearrangement uses TRBV4-1 and TRBJ2-2; TRBD2 matches at 10 bases. In germline, CDR1 is MGHRA, CDR2 YSYEKL. V dropped 3 bases and J dropped 2; count of bases not matched to a gene: 6. The CDR3 spans 17 residues. For the CDR3, the DNA is TGCGCCAGCAGCCAGGATCTAGCGGGGGTAAACACCGGGGAGCTGTTTTTT. It yields the protein CASSQDLAGVNTGELFF.

This clonotype was counted ten times or more. The chain combines TRBV25-1 with TRBJ1-1, with D maybe TRBD1 (5 bases). Germline assignment: CDR1 MGHDK and CDR2 SYGVNS. V gave up 4 bases and J gave up 0 bases, with 9 bases separating them. The CDR3 has 14 residues. CDR3 loop: CASSVRGMNTEAFF. The CDR3 DNA follows: TGTGCCAGCAGTGTCCGGGGGATGAACACTGAAGCTTTCTTT.

This clonotype was detected ten times or more. The chain joins TRBV10-3 to TRBJ2-7; 7 bases agree with TRBD1. Germline V gene sequence: CDR1 ENHRY, CDR2 SYGVKD. CDR3 length equals 13 residues. The V gene end was trimmed by 6 bases and the J gene end by 5 bases; junction bases not matched to a gene: 7. In DNA, the CDR3 is TGTGCCATCAGAACCGGGACAGTCGACGAGCAGTACTTC. This codes for CAIRTGTVDEQYF.

The genes are TRBV12-3 or TRBV12-4 and TRBJ2-7; a weak D match, TRBD1 (6 bases). This CDR3 comprises 14 residues. V gave up 4 bases and J gave up 3 bases, with 13 bases separating them. The CDR3 DNA reads TGTGCCAGCAGTTCCTGGACAGTAGTCTACGAGCAGTACTTC. Translation: CASSSWTVVYEQYF.